The present T cell receptor beta chain was sequenced within a study of blood T cell repertoires in COVID-19. As handled by the study authors: Counts of nucleated cells, estimated from reference gene primer amplification, were obtained. Repertoires were generated with immunoSEQ multiplex PCR, while TCRdb's copy carries only in-frame clones and drops some. The D gene and trimming were derived from the DNA, and the V and J assignments and clone size from that table. Among under 150,000 clones listed, roughly 79% were seen once. Trimming shortened V by 4 bases and J by 7 bases, and 10 bases separated the two germline ends. The CDR3 extends over 11 amino acids. The germline V gene encodes CDR1 SQVTM and CDR2 ANQGSEA.

Sequences were obtained from peripheral blood. The rearrangement joins TRBV29-1 to TRBJ1-1, with D perhaps matching TRBD1 (6 bases). This clonotype originated in a man between 65 and 85 years old with active or convalescent COVID-19. The CDR3 reads CSVVSRGEAFF. The CDR3 DNA sequence: TGCAGCGTTGTTAGCAGGGGTGAAGCTTTCTTT. The full variable domain, with the rest looked up from reference TRBV29-1 and TRBJ1-1, is SAVISQKPSRDICQRGTSLTIQCQVDSQVTMMFWYRQQPGQSLTLIATANQGSEATYESGFVIDKFPISRPNLTFSTLTVSNMSPEDSSIYLCSVVSRGEAFFGQGTRLTVV.